The 25 T cell receptor beta chains given below trace back to one sample, sequenced in a study of shared clonotypes between healthy human individuals. This table comes from immunoSEQ multiplex PCR, and its TCRdb copy is limited to in-frame clones, with some not included. Seen here are about 2.3 million clones, more than 85% observed once, and the top ten hold 0.3% to 0.4%. The specimen was naive CD4+ T cells from PBMCs. Subset here: CD45RA+ positively selected. The receptors originated from a man younger than 35 in good health. Some clones in this sample may be carry-over from other donors' samples.

CDR3 in DNA: TGCAGCGTTGGGCGGGACAGCACAGATACGCAGTATTTT. Amino acids: CSVGRDSTDTQYF. This chain joins TRBV29-1 and TRBJ2-3; possible D gene TRBD2, 6 bases. The germline CDR1 and CDR2 sequences are SQVTM and ANQGSEA. Trimming removed 4 bases from V and 0 bases from J, with 8 bases in between. This CDR3 is built from 13 residues.

V and J are TRBV7-9 and TRBJ1-6; 9 bases are shared with TRBD1. This CDR3 contains 14 residues. The junction had 5 bases not matched to a gene; V was cut back by 7 bases and J by 7 bases. Germline values: CDR1 SEHNR, CDR2 FQNEAQ (reference sequence). The CDR3: CASTRQGENSPLHF. CDR3 coding DNA: TGTGCCAGCACCCGACAGGGGGAAAATTCACCCCTCCACTTT.

The V call is TRBV18, the J call TRBJ2-3; 11 bases line up with TRBD2. The CDR3 spans 16 residues. Germline V lookup: CDR1 KGHSH, CDR2 LQKENI. J was trimmed by 9 bases and V by 6 bases; bases with no gene match: 14. The CDR3 DNA reads TGTGCCAGCTCGCTGAAACTAGCGGGAGTGGATAAGACGCAGTATTTT. Translation: CASSLKLAGVDKTQYF.

Concerning this clone: At the DNA level, this CDR3 is encoded by other sequences in the same sample as well. The rearrangement joins TRBV6-5 to TRBJ1-2, with 9 positions matching TRBD1. Germline CDR1 reads MNHEY; CDR2 reads SVGAGI. V shed 4 bases and J 4 bases; nucleotides not matched to a gene: 4. The CDR3 loop spans 14 amino acids. The CDR3 region has the DNA TGTGCCAGCAGTTCAGGACAGGGGAGCTATGGCTACACCTTC. This gives the protein CASSSGQGSYGYTF.

The chain carries TRBV5-4 and TRBJ2-2; D may be TRBD1 (6 bases). V dropped 6 bases and J dropped 3 bases, with 15 bases sitting between them. Germline V gene sequence: CDR1 SGHNT, CDR2 YYREEE (reference sequence). This CDR3 is 15 amino acids long. The CDR3 nucleotides read TGTGCCAGCAAAAGGGGGACCCTCGACACCGGGGAGCTGTTTTTT. Encoded protein: CASKRGTLDTGELFF. The full variable domain, rest sourced from reference TRBV5-4 and TRBJ2-2, is ETGVTQSPTHLIKTRGQQVTLRCSSQSGHNTVSWYQQALGQGPQFIFQYYREEENGRGNFPPRFSGLQFPNYSSELNVNALELDDSALYLCASKRGTLDTGELFFGEGSRLTVL.

The gene calls are TRBV11-2 and TRBJ2-7; 7 positions agree with TRBD2. The CDR3 consists of 16 residues. Losses at the gene ends were 5 bases for V and 0 bases for J; bases not matched to a gene: 10. Germline loops: CDR1 SGHAT, CDR2 FQNNGV. The CDR3: CASSPRGGGSSYEQYF. As DNA, the CDR3 is TGTGCCAGCAGCCCCCGCGGGGGAGGGAGCTCCTACGAGCAGTACTTC.

The chain carries TRBV6-6 and TRBJ1-1; possibly TRBD1 for D (5 bases). Germline V gene data show CDR1 as MNHNY and CDR2 as SVGAGI (reference sequence). The CDR3 runs to 15 residues. The germline V and J ends were trimmed by 6 bases and 4 bases, with 18 bases remaining between them. The CDR3 is CASSGRAGVGTEAFF. CDR3 sequence (DNA): TGTGCCAGCAGCGGGAGAGCGGGGGTTGGCACTGAAGCTTTCTTT.

V usage is TRBV4-3 and J usage is TRBJ2-7; TRBD2 is a possible D gene (6 bases). CDR3 length equals 13 residues. The ends were cut back, 3 bases at V and 5 bases at J, with 11 bases in the middle. The germline gives CDR1 LGHNA, CDR2 YSLEER. The CDR3: CASSQGGRNEQYF. CDR3 in DNA: TGCGCCAGCAGCCAGGGAGGCCGGAACGAGCAGTACTTC.

The chain links TRBV5-1 to TRBJ2-5, with D maybe TRBD2 (6 bases). Germline-derived CDR1 and CDR2 are SGHRS and YFSETQ. V was pared by 1 base and J by 4 bases, with 11 bases between. CDR3 length equals 14 residues. The CDR3 loop is CASSLSGVGETQYF. CDR3 nucleotides: TGCGCCAGCAGCTTGTCGGGAGTCGGAGAGACCCAGTACTTC.

The rearrangement links TRBV9 to TRBJ2-1, with TRBD1 identical over 9 bases. CDR1 and CDR2 from the germline V gene are SGDLS and YYNGEE. J gave up 7 bases and V 3 bases, and 11 bases lay outside the gene matches. The CDR3 spans 16 residues. CDR3 nucleotides: TGTGCCAGCAGCGCAACCTCCGGGACAGGGTTAAATGAGCAGTTCTTC. This sequence encodes CASSATSGTGLNEQFF. Looking up the rest from reference TRBV9 and TRBJ2-1 gives the full variable domain: DSGVTQTPKHLITATGQRVTLRCSPRSGDLSVYWYQQSLDQGLQFLIQYYNGEERAKGNILERFSAQQFPDLHSELNLSSLELGDSALYFCASSATSGTGLNEQFFGPGTRLTVL.

The J gene is TRBJ1-2, the V gene TRBV5-4; D possibly corresponds to TRBD1 (6 bases). V lost 7 bases, J lost 0 bases, and 16 bases lay in between. CDR1 and CDR2 (germline): SGHNT, YYREEE (reference sequence). The CDR3 has 15 residues. The CDR3 DNA is TGTGCCAGCGGATCCGCAGGGGATGCTAACTATGGCTACACCTTC. Its translation: CASGSAGDANYGYTF.

V and J are TRBV6-5 and TRBJ1-6; TRBD1 is a possible D gene (5 bases). Trimming stripped 4 bases from V and 9 bases from J, with 16 bases between. The length of the CDR3 is 15 residues. From germline, CDR1 is MNHEY and CDR2 SVGAGI. The CDR3 reads CASSLDSGRRSPLHF. The DNA for the CDR3 is TGTGCCAGCAGTTTAGACTCAGGGAGGCGTTCACCCCTCCACTTT.

Concerning this clone: The junction and the germline gene differ at one end; a read error may be behind it. The gene calls are TRBV30 and TRBJ2-7, with a tentative D call TRBD1 (6 bases). The CDR3 contains 12 residues. In germline, CDR1 is GTSNPN, CDR2 SVGIG (reference sequence). The CDR3 DNA reads TGTACTGGACAGCCTTTCTCCCACGAGCAGTACTTC. Protein sequence: CTGQPFSHEQYF.

This chain connects TRBV5-1 to TRBJ2-1, with D maybe TRBD2 (5 bases). V lost 0 bases, J lost 9 bases, and 13 bases lay in between. Per the germline V gene, CDR1 is SGHRS and CDR2 is YFSETQ. The CDR3 consists of 14 residues. The CDR3 reads CASSLGFQRAEQFF. DNA of the CDR3: TGCGCCAGCAGCTTGGGCTTCCAGAGGGCTGAGCAGTTCTTC.

Points on this clone: This same CDR3 is encoded by further DNA sequences in the sample. The CDR3: CASSVAGPYNEQFF. The CDR3 DNA reads as TGTGCCAGCAGCGTAGCGGGCCCCTACAATGAGCAGTTCTTC. V and J are TRBV9 and TRBJ2-1; D is unclear. Per the germline V gene, CDR1 is SGDLS and CDR2 is YYNGEE. V gave up 0 bases and J gave up 2 bases, with 6 bases separating them. This CDR3 contains 14 residues.

This sequence joins TRBV21-1 and TRBJ2-7; the D call of TRBD2 is as the table states it, not checked on the DNA. TRBV21-1 has pseudogene status. The CDR3 contains 16 residues. The CDR3 here is CASSKLPGLAGYEQYF. DNA of the CDR3: TGTGCCAGCAGCAAGCTTCCGGGACTAGCGGGGTACGAGCAGTACTTC.

The chain is built from TRBV7-9 and TRBJ2-5; the D is unclear. The end of the DNA fits TRBJ2-7 better, so the J call may be wrong. The CDR3 is made up of 10 amino acids. Germline values: CDR1 SEHNR, CDR2 FQNEAQ (reference sequence). The CDR3 DNA reads TGTGCCAGCAGCCTCTACGAGCAGTACTTC. This translates into CASSLYEQYF.

The chain combines TRBV30 with TRBJ2-1, with a weak D call TRBD1 (5 bases). CDR3 length: 13 residues. The germline gives CDR1 GTSNPN, CDR2 SVGIG (reference sequence). V gave up 0 bases and J gave up 10 bases, with 13 bases separating them. The CDR3 sequence: CAWSVLLQDEQFF. The CDR3, as DNA: TGTGCCTGGAGTGTACTGTTACAGGACGAGCAGTTCTTC.

The rearrangement links TRBV29-1 to TRBJ2-5; D remains unclear. Trimming shortened V by 3 bases and J by 7 bases, and 9 bases separated the two germline ends. The CDR3 totals 11 residues. Germline V gene sequence: CDR1 SQVTM, CDR2 ANQGSEA. The CDR3 spells CSVEVYGTQYF. The CDR3 DNA reads TGCAGCGTTGAGGTGTACGGGACCCAGTACTTC.

To note about this clone: The identical CDR3 is also encoded by other nucleotide sequences in the sample. The V gene is TRBV29-1, the J gene TRBJ2-7; 13 nucleotides match TRBD2. From germline, CDR1 is SQVTM and CDR2 ANQGSEA. The V and J ends lost 4 bases and 4 bases, in that order; junction bases with no gene match: 1. The CDR3 covers 13 residues. The CDR3 protein is CSVGTSGSYEQYF. DNA for the CDR3: TGCAGCGTTGGGACTAGCGGGAGTTACGAGCAGTACTTC.

The chain carries TRBV7-9 and TRBJ1-6; D might be TRBD1 (6 bases). The CDR3 contains 15 residues. Trimming removed 4 bases at V and 9 bases at J, with 16 bases between. Germline loops: CDR1 SEHNR, CDR2 FQNEAQ (reference sequence). The DNA for the CDR3 is TGTGCCAGCAGCTCGGTAACAGGGATGAGTTCACCCCTCCACTTT. It translates to CASSSVTGMSSPLHF.

This chain uses TRBV6-5 with TRBJ2-7; 11 nucleotides line up with TRBD2. The CDR3 loop spans 15 amino acids. CDR1 and CDR2 (germline): MNHEY, SVGAGI. V lost 2 bases and J lost 2; bases outside the gene matches: 2. CDR3 region: CASSYETSGAYEQYF. The CDR3 DNA reads as TGTGCCAGCAGTTACGAGACTAGCGGGGCCTACGAGCAGTACTTC.

CDR3 sequence reads: CASSPRGGAFRSSGNTIYF. In nucleotides, the CDR3 is TGTGCCAGCAGCCCCCGGGGGGGCGCGTTCCGATCGTCTGGAAACACCATATATTTT. This rearrangement joins TRBV27 to TRBJ1-3, with D maybe TRBD1 (6 bases). The CDR3 extends over 19 amino acids. Germline V gives CDR1 MNHEY, CDR2 SMNVEV (reference sequence). Trimming left V 6 bases short and J 1 base short, with 25 bases between.

Of note for this clone: The same CDR3 is also encoded by other DNA sequences in this sample. The chain combines TRBV18 with TRBJ1-5; unclear D gene. Germline CDR1 and CDR2: KGHSH and LQKENI. The length of the CDR3 is 14 residues. Deletions cut 3 bases from V and 0 bases from J, with 6 bases between. CDR3 in DNA: TGTGCCAGCTCACCTACCCATAGCAATCAGCCCCAGCATTTT. This translates into CASSPTHSNQPQHF.

The chain has TRBV7-9 and TRBJ2-5; D not certain. This CDR3 is built from 8 residues. Trimming cost V 8 bases and J 9 bases, with 4 bases left between them. CDR1 and CDR2 from the germline V gene are SEHNR and FQNEAQ (reference sequence). In DNA, the CDR3 is TGTGCCAGCTCCCCCCAGTACTTC. This gives the protein CASSPQYF.